The subject of this entry is one TCR beta chain. Its specific antigen is unknown. Base qualities were left out, and no much larger clone turns up one base away. The data were taken from a study of blood T cell repertoires in COVID-19 (dated by TCRdb to the early 2020s). In the study overall: The collaborator samples originated in the United States, Italy and Spain and spanned the acute and convalescent phases of COVID-19. The samples were drawn from two sources: the first 160 participants of the ongoing ImmuneRACE study, and 1,200 or so subjects contributed by 6 global collaborators. Subjects who had been exposed to COVID-19, were actively infected with it, or had recovered from it provided the deeply sampled blood TCRbeta repertoires that made up the dataset. Where available, HLA class I and class II types were obtained from metadata supplied by the sample provider rather than from assay-based typing. Nearly every sample came with metadata listing a de-identified subject ID, COVID-19 status, age in years and sex. The material from the prospective study consisted of cDNA or gDNA derived from T cells, B-cell-depleted T cells, or PBMCs. The repertoires were released in a freely available public database intended as a resource for research on the immune response to SARS-CoV-2.

Paper-wide results and their limitations: The amount of clinical and demographic metadata varied by source and participant and was provided uncurated.

One collaborating source in Seattle enrolled patients during active infection and followed them longitudinally through the course of disease. Whole blood was collected in K2EDTA tubes by collaborating institutions according to the institutions' own protocols. Collaborator samples were shipped for TCRbeta analysis as frozen whole blood, isolated PBMCs, or DNA extracted from either sample type. TCRbeta CDR3 regions were amplified from genomic DNA by means of the immunoSEQ Assay, a bias-controlled multiplex PCR. In the authors' own workflow: Within the assay, amplification of reference gene primers was used to estimate how many nucleated cells each sample contained. To quantify the absolute abundance of each unique TCRbeta CDR3 rearrangement, sequence reads were collapsed and filtered. Productive Simpson clonality was computed per sample as the square root of Simpson's diversity index over productive rearrangements. Sourced from immuneACCESS, this table was stored by TCRdb with only in-frame sequences that have V and J called. A share of the clones is absent; for the studies checked, an unresolved V gene accounts for under half, and the remainder has no known explanation. That table gives V, J and clone size, and the DNA gave D and trimming. The sample table contains about 160,000 clones; only one count was recorded for roughly 80% of them. The top ten clonotypes cover more than 6% of the sample.

The CDR3 has 14 amino acids, counting the end cysteine and phenylalanine. The DNA shown is the 42-base CDR3, in frame from base 1. Trimming at the junction amounts to 5 bases on V and 7 bases on J, and the germline ends lie 17 bases apart. CDR1 and CDR2, looked up from the germline V gene (reference sequence), are MNHEY and SMNVEV. This receptor was identified in a woman aged 40 to 50 with COVID-19, enrolled during active disease. This chain is built from TRBV27 and TRBJ1-2; TRBD1 is possibly the D segment (6 matching bases). The specimen sequenced was peripheral blood. The nucleotides are TGTGCCAGCAGTCAAAGGGACATCGATTCTGGCTACACCTTC. Translated, it gives CASSQRDIDSGYTF.